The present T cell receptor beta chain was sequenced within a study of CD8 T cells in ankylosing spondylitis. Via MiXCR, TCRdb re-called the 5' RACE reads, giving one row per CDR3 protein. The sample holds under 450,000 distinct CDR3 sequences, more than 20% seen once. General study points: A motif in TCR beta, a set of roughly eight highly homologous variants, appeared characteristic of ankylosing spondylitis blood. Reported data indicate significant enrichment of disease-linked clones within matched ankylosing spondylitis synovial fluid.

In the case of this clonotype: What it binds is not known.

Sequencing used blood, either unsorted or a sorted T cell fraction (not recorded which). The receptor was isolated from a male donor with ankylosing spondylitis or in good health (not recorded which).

CDR3 nucleotide sequence: TGTGCCAGCGGCGGACAGGGAGAGACCCAGTACTTC. It yields the protein CASGGQGETQYF. The chain recombines TRBV6-1 with TRBJ2-5; 8 bases line up with TRBD1. This CDR3 is built from 12 residues. Per the germline V gene, CDR1 is MNHNS and CDR2 is SASEGT. Trimming at V came to 8 bases and at J to 4 bases, leaving 3 bases not matched to a gene.